This T cell receptor beta chain was obtained from a study of CD8+CD57+ T cells in acquired aplastic anemia. Study-wide background: The DNA of sorted CD4+ and CD8+ cells averaged approximately 3.3 ug.

This CDR3 contains 13 residues. CDR1 SGHVS and CDR2 FNYEAQ come from the germline V gene. V dropped 4 bases and J dropped 8; count of bases not matched to a gene: 2. Ten or more counts support this clonotype. Genomic DNA acted as the template from which TCR beta VDJ combination and CDR3 sequence profiling were carried out. TCRdb re-derived calls from the reads in MiXCR, one entry per CDR3 protein. The data hold more than 150,000 distinct CDR3 sequences, with roughly 45% observed a single time. All patients picked for sequencing had shown, by flow cytometry, an expansion of CD8+CD57+ cells. The chain combines TRBV7-6 with TRBJ1-6, with 7 bases aligning to TRBD1. The sequencing sample was made of sorted CD4+, CD8+, or CD8+CD57+ T cells (not recorded which) from PBMCs. This receptor was identified in a human donor with aplastic anemia. The CDR3 loop reads CASSSGQDSPLHF. The DNA of the CDR3 is TGTGCCAGCAGCTCTGGACAGGATTCACCCCTCCACTTT. The variable domain in full, completed from reference TRBV7-6 and TRBJ1-6, reads GAGVSQSPRYKVTKRGQDVALRCDPISGHVSLYWYRQALGQGPEFLTYFNYEAQQDKSGLPNDRFSAERPEGSISTLTIQRTEQRDSAMYRCASSSGQDSPLHFGNGTRLTVT.